Listed here are 5 T cell receptor beta chains from one sample, sequenced in a study of cytomegalovirus exposure and HLA in healthy donors. The PCR contained 60 Vbeta and 13 Jbeta primers. Sequenced by immunoSEQ multiplex PCR; TCRdb stores in-frame clones only, minus some. The data hold over 85,000 clones, with around 64% observed a single time. Input material: PBMCs. These receptors originate from a man in his thirties or forties in good health and CMV-seronegative.

As regards this clone: The limits of the CDR3 on the DNA are not certain, so only TCRdb's listed CDR3 is given. This sequence joins TRBV9 and TRBJ1-2; TRBD1 is the table's D call, not checked against the DNA. From its first to its last residue, the CDR3 has 13 amino acids. The V gene's germline CDR1 is SGDLS and CDR2 YYNGEE. The CDR3 reads CASSVAGGTGVLF.

V usage is TRBV5-1 and J usage is TRBJ2-6; no reliable D call. This CDR3 contains 15 residues. The ends were cut back, 5 bases at V and 3 bases at J, with 12 bases in the middle. Germline V lookup: CDR1 SGHRS, CDR2 YFSETQ. CDR3 sequence (DNA): TGCGCCAGCAGTTATGACTTAATTGGGGCCAACGTCCTGACTTTC. Translating gives CASSYDLIGANVLTF.

This clone was observed a handful of times. The V gene is TRBV27, the J gene TRBJ1-1; possible D gene TRBD1, 6 bases. Germline CDR1 and CDR2: MNHEY and SMNVEV (reference sequence). Trimming shortened V by 3 bases and J by 6 bases, and 14 bases separated the two germline ends. CDR3 length: 14 residues. The CDR3 region is CASSLERGGPEAFF. CDR3 coding DNA: TGTGCCAGCAGTTTGGAAAGGGGGGGACCTGAAGCTTTCTTT.

V and J are TRBV7-2 and TRBJ1-2; weak D call: TRBD1 (5 bases). V was shortened by 4 bases and J by 3 bases, with 12 bases between the two germline ends. Germline values: CDR1 SGHTA, CDR2 FQGNSA. This CDR3 contains 14 residues. CDR3 DNA sequence: TGTGCCAGCAGCTCCTTTACGGGGGACTATGGCTACACCTTC. Translated, it gives CASSSFTGDYGYTF.

The chain recombines TRBV7-9 with TRBJ2-5; D is possibly TRBD2 (5 bases). The last part of the DNA fits TRBJ2-7 better; the J call may be wrong. This CDR3 has 14 amino acids. Germline V lookup: CDR1 SEHNR, CDR2 FQNEAQ (reference sequence). This chain's CDR3 is CASSSRDLQDEQYF. DNA of the CDR3: TGTGCCAGCAGCTCCCGGGATCTCCAAGACGAGCAGTACTTC.